The entry that follows covers one T cell receptor (beta chain) sequence. The sample originates from a study of shared clonotypes between healthy human individuals. Measured with immunoSEQ multiplex PCR; TCRdb has only the in-frame clones, and not every one. The table records about 110,000 clones, 68% of them present only once. This TCR came from a woman aged 30 to 39 in good health. Source material: memory CD8+ T cells sorted from blood. Subset indicated: CD45RO+ cells pooled with CCR7-negative TemRA cells.

CDR3 DNA: TGCGCCAGCAGCCAGGCAAACAGGAACGGGAGCTATGGCTACACCTTC. Residues: CASSQANRNGSYGYTF. The chain couples TRBV4-1 to TRBJ1-2; D may be TRBD1 (5 bases). The CDR3 is 16 amino acids. Per germline, CDR1 MGHRA and CDR2 YSYEKL. Trimming removed 3 bases from V and 4 bases from J, with 18 bases in between.